This T cell receptor beta chain was found in a study of beta chain features in type 1 diabetes. In the study overall: Examination covered 100 million to 140 million sorted cells spanning all samples. General study points: Fewer junction insertions and more nucleotide deletions appeared in type 1 diabetes patients.

Isolated RNA was reverse transcribed in full, so expressed TCRB transcripts were sequenced. Profiled with immunoSEQ multiplex PCR; TCRdb holds only in-frame clones, not every one. The sample shows about 230,000 clones, more than 9% of them seen only once. For this clone: Its antigen remains unidentified. A junction end diverges from the germline sequence, so it may reflect a read error.

Looked up from germline, CDR1 is MGHRA and CDR2 is YSYEKL. There are 14 residues in the CDR3. Stem cell-like memory, regulatory, central memory and naive CD4+ cells were sorted via CD45RO/CCR7/CD25/CD127/CD95/CD27. V usage is TRBV4-1 and J usage is TRBJ1-1; a weak D match, TRBD1 (5 bases). The sequence came from a woman between 18 and 29 years old in good health. The sample taken for sequencing was naive CD4+ T cells from blood. The CDR3 nucleotides are TGTGCCAGCAGCCAAACCGGACAGAACACTGAAGCTTTCTTT. As protein: CASSQTGQNTEAFF.